This is a list of T cell receptor beta chains from one sample in a study of early T cells in non-severe SARS-CoV-2 infection. TCRdb fed the 5' RACE reads into MiXCR, producing one record per CDR3 protein. The sample includes nearly 70,000 distinct CDR3 sequences, 4.6% seen only once; the top ten take approximately 3.7%. The sample here was whole blood, taken at baseline. Receptors originate from an adult who was a healthcare worker with PCR-confirmed SARS-CoV-2 infection or an uninfected control (not recorded which). The donor label of this sample is uncertain. Each CDR3 is given with its conserved first and last residue. Fields, in order: J gene, V gene, clone size, D gene, CDR3 protein, CDR3 DNA. The D gene is left open where the match is weak. A clone size is listed for some rows: how often the clone was seen (once, few, many), or a class if it is expanded.

>TRBJ2-3|TRBV20-1|few|.
CSARESTDTQYF
TGCAGTGCTAGGGAGTCCACAGATACGCAGTATTTT
>TRBJ2-2|TRBV12-3/TRBV12-4|few|.
CAITSGKNTGELFF
TGTGCCATTACCTCAGGGAAGAACACCGGGGAGCTGTTTTTT
>TRBJ2-1|TRBV7-2|.|TRBD2
CASSLEWRGAFNNEQFF
TGTGCCAGCAGCTTAGAGTGGCGGGGGGCCTTCAACAATGAGCAGTTCTTC
>TRBJ2-7|TRBV29-1|many|TRBD1
CSVDEGTGAYEQYF
TGCAGCGTTGATGAGGGGACAGGAGCCTACGAGCAGTACTTC
>TRBJ2-7|TRBV6-2/TRBV6-3|.|.
CASRRQNIYEQYF
TGTGCCAGCAGAAGACAGAATATCTACGAGCAGTACTTC
>TRBJ2-1|TRBV11-2|many|.
CASSLDAASYNEQFF
TGTGCCAGCAGCTTAGACGCCGCATCCTACAATGAGCAGTTCTTC
>TRBJ1-6|TRBV7-2|many|.
CASSLDPQGINSPLHF
TGTGCCAGCAGCTTAGATCCACAGGGCATTAATTCACCCCTCCACTTT
>TRBJ1-1|TRBV29-1|many|.
CSVVRAGNTEAFF
TGCAGCGTTGTTCGGGCAGGGAACACTGAAGCTTTCTTT
>TRBJ2-1|TRBV15|few|TRBD2
CATSRAGGYNEQFF
TGTGCCACCAGCAGGGCGGGAGGGTACAATGAGCAGTTCTTC
>TRBJ2-1|TRBV7-2|.|TRBD2
CASSRLAGGEQFF
TGTGCCAGCAGCCGACTAGCGGGGGGTGAGCAGTTCTTC
>TRBJ2-6|TRBV7-9|.|.
CASSLLGQWVPGANVLTF
TGTGCCAGCAGCTTACTCGGCCAGTGGGTCCCTGGGGCCAACGTCCTGACTTTC
>TRBJ1-1|TRBV11-1|.|TRBD1
CASSPRGFAEAFF
TGTGCCAGCAGTCCCAGGGGGTTTGCTGAAGCTTTCTTT
>TRBJ2-2|TRBV9|.|TRBD1
CASSANRGGTGELFF
TGTGCCAGCAGCGCCAACAGGGGCGGGACCGGGGAGCTGTTTTTT
>TRBJ1-1|TRBV29-1|many|TRBD1
CSVRTGRTITEAFF
TGCAGCGTCAGGACAGGGAGGACGATCACTGAAGCTTTCTTT
>TRBJ1-3|TRBV7-9|many|TRBD1
CASSLASVTGPSGNTIYF
TGTGCCAGCAGCTTAGCGTCCGTGACAGGGCCGTCTGGAAACACCATATATTTT
>TRBJ2-1|TRBV7-6|many|.
CASSFAGSSYNEQFF
TGTGCCAGCAGCTTTGCCGGCAGCTCCTACAATGAGCAGTTCTTC
>TRBJ2-5|TRBV4-3|.|TRBD1
CASSRQGEGTQYF
TGCGCCAGCAGCAGACAGGGGGAAGGGACCCAGTACTTC
>TRBJ2-7|TRBV6-2/TRBV6-3|.|TRBD2
CASSFSGVYEQYF
TGTGCCAGCAGTTTTAGCGGGGTCTACGAGCAGTACTTC
>TRBJ2-7|TRBV11-2|many|TRBD1
CASSGTGRLYEQYF
TGTGCCAGCAGTGGGACAGGGCGGTTGTACGAGCAGTACTTC
>TRBJ2-3|TRBV7-8|.|.
CASSSQNGGGTDTQYF
TGTGCCAGCAGCTCGCAGAATGGTGGCGGCACAGATACGCAGTATTTT
>TRBJ2-7|TRBV6-5|few|.
CASSYVGGREQYF
TGTGCCAGCAGTTACGTGGGGGGGCGGGAGCAGTACTTC
>TRBJ2-5|TRBV7-7|few|.
CASSVDTQETQYF
TGTGCTAGCAGCGTAGACACCCAAGAGACCCAGTACTTC
>TRBJ2-3|TRBV3-1|many|.
CASSQKLDRPDTQYF
TGTGCCAGCAGCCAAAAACTAGATCGTCCAGATACGCAGTATTTT
>TRBJ1-5|TRBV7-2|medium-sized|.
CASSRDRNNQPQHF
TGTGCCAGCAGCCGTGACAGGAACAATCAGCCCCAGCATTTT
>TRBJ1-3|TRBV7-2|many|TRBD1
CASSLVEGQGSDF
TGTGCCAGCAGCTTAGTGGAGGGACAGGGCTCGGATTTT
>TRBJ2-2|TRBV5-5|many|.
CASSVRTQNTGELFF
TGTGCCAGCAGCGTGAGAACACAGAACACCGGGGAGCTGTTTTTT
>TRBJ1-5|TRBV5-1|many|.
CASSLGQGDQPQHF
TGCGCCAGCAGCTTGGGGCAGGGAGATCAGCCCCAGCATTTT
>TRBJ1-1|TRBV29-1|.|TRBD1
CSVPKGTVNTEAFF
TGCAGCGTCCCGAAAGGGACAGTGAACACTGAAGCTTTCTTT
>TRBJ2-3|TRBV19|few|TRBD2
CASKGLAGGTDTQYF
TGTGCCAGTAAGGGACTAGCGGGAGGCACAGATACGCAGTATTTT
>TRBJ1-5|TRBV12-3/TRBV12-4|many|.
CASSSPGNNQPQHF
TGTGCCAGCAGTTCCCCTGGTAACAATCAGCCCCAGCATTTT
>TRBJ2-3|TRBV3-2|many|.
CASSQDPWPDTQYF
TGTGCCAGCAGCCAAGACCCGTGGCCAGATACGCAGTATTTT
>TRBJ1-2|TRBV27|.|.
CASSPGPQYGYTF
TGTGCCAGCAGTCCAGGACCCCAATATGGCTACACCTTC
>TRBJ1-2|TRBV6-6|few|TRBD1
CASSYTTGDYGYTF
TGTGCCAGCAGTTACACCACAGGGGATTATGGCTACACCTTC
>TRBJ2-1|TRBV25-1|many|TRBD2
CASTWREGEQFF
TGTGCCAGCACTTGGCGGGAGGGTGAGCAGTTCTTC
>TRBJ2-1|TRBV5-1|many|TRBD2
CASSLASGGQYNEQFF
TGCGCCAGCAGCTTGGCAAGCGGGGGTCAATACAATGAGCAGTTCTTC
>TRBJ2-1|TRBV19|few|TRBD2
CASGRGEYANEQFF
TGTGCCAGTGGGCGGGGGGAATATGCGAATGAGCAGTTCTTC
>TRBJ2-7|TRBV4-3|.|TRBD2
CASSQLAGGSYEQYF
TGCGCCAGCAGCCAACTAGCGGGGGGGAGCTACGAGCAGTACTTC
>TRBJ2-3|TRBV28|.|.
CASRGLTAAQYF
TGTGCCAGCAGGGGGTTGACAGCGGCGCAGTATTTT
>TRBJ1-3|TRBV28|many|TRBD1
CASSTDRTGSRNTIYF
TGTGCCAGCAGTACTGATCGGACAGGTTCGAGAAACACCATATATTTT
>TRBJ1-2|TRBV3-1|few|TRBD1
CASSLEAGTGNNYGYTF
TGTGCCAGCAGCCTCGAAGCCGGGACAGGGAATAACTATGGCTACACCTTC
>TRBJ2-3|TRBV4-3|many|.
CASSQDGRETQYF
TGCGCCAGCAGCCAAGATGGTAGGGAGACGCAGTATTTT
>TRBJ2-5|TRBV21-1|few|.
CASSTLYQETQYF
TGTGCCAGCAGCACACTGTACCAAGAGACCCAGTACTTC